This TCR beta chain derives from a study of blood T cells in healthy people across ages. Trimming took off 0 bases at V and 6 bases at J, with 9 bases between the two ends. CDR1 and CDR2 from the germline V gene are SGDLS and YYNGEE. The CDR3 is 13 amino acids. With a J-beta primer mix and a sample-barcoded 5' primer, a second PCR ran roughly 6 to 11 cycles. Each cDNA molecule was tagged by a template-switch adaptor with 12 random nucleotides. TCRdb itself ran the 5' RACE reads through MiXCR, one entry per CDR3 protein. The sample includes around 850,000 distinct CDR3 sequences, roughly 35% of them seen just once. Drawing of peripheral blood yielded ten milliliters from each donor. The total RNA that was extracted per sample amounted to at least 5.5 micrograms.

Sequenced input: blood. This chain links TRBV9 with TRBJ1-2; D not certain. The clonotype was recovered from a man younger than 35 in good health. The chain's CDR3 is CASSVEGLDGYTF. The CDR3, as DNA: TGTGCCAGCAGCGTAGAGGGTTTAGATGGCTACACCTTC.